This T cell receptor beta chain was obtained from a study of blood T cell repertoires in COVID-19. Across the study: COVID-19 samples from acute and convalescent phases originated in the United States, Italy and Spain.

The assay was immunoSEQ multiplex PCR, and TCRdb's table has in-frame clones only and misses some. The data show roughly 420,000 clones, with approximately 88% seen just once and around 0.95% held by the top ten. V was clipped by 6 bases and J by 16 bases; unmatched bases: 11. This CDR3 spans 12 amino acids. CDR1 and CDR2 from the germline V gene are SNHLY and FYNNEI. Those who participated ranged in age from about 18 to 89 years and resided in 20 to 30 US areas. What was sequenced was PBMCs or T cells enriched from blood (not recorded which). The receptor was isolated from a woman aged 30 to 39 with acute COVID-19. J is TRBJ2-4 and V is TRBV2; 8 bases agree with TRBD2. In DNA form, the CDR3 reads TGTGCCAGCAGCAGAGCGGGAGTCAGAGGATACTTC. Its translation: CASSRAGVRGYF.